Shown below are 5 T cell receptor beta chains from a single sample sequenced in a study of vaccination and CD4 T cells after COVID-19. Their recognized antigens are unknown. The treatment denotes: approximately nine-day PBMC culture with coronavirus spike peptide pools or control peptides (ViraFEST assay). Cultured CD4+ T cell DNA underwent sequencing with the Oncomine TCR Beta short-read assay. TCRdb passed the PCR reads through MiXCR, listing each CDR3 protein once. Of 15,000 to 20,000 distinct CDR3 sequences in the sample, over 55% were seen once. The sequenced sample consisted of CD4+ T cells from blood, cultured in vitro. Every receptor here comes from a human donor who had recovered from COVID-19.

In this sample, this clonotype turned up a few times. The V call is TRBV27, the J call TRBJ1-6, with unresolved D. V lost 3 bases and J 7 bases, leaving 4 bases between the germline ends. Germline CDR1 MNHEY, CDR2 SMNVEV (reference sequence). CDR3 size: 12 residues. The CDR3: CASSLYNSPLHF. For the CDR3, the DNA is TGTGCCAGCAGTTTGTACAATTCACCCCTCCACTTT.

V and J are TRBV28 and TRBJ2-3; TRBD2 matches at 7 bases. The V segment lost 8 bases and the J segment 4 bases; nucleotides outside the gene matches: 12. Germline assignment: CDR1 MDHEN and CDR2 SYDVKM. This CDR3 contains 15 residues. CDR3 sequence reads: CASLIPGGSPDTQYF. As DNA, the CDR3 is TGTGCCAGCCTGATACCGGGAGGTTCCCCAGATACGCAGTATTTT.

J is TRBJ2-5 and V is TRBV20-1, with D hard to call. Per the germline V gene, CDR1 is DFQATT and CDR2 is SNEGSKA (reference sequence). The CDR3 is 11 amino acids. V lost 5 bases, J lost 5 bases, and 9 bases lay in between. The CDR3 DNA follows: TGCAGTGCTCCTGACGGGGAGACCCAGTACTTC. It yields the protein CSAPDGETQYF.

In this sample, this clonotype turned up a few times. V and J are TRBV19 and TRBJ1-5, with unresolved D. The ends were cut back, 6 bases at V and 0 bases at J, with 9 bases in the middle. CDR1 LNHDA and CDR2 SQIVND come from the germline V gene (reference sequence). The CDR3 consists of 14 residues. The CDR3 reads CASSLRHSNQPQHF. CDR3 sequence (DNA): TGTGCCAGTAGCCTACGTCATAGCAATCAGCCCCAGCATTTT.

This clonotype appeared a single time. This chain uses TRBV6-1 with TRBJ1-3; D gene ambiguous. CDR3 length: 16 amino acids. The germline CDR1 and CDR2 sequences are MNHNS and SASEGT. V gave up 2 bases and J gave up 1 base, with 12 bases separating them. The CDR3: CASSESAGLSGNTIYF. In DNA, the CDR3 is TGTGCCAGCAGTGAATCGGCAGGCCTTTCTGGAAACACCATATATTTT.